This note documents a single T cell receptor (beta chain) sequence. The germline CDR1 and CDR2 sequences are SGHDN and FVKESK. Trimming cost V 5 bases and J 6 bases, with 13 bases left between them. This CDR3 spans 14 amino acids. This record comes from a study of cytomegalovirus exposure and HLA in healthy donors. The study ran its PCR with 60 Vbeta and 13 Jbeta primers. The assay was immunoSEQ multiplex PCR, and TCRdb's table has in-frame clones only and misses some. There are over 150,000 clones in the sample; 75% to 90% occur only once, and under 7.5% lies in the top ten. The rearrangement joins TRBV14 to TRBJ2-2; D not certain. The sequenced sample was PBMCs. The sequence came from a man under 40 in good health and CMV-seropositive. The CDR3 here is CASSATLSAGELFF. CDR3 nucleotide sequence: TGTGCCAGCAGCGCGACTCTGTCGGCCGGGGAGCTGTTTTTT. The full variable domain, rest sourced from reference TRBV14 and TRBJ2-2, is EAGVTQFPSHSVIEKGQTVTLRCDPISGHDNLYWYRRVMGKEIKFLLHFVKESKQDESGMPNNRFLAERTGGTYSTLKVQPAELEDSGVYFCASSATLSAGELFFGEGSRLTVL.